A single sample gave rise to the 21 T cell receptor beta chains below, sequenced in a study of shared clonotypes between healthy human individuals. The protocol was immunoSEQ multiplex PCR, while the TCRdb copy is restricted to in-frame clones and leaves out a portion. The sample has 850,000 to 1,200,000 clones, around 75% seen once. Material: memory CD4+ T cells sorted from blood. The sample's subset: CD45RA-negative fraction. These receptors were collected from a man aged 18 to 30 in good health.

V and J are TRBV7-2 and TRBJ2-1, with 9 bases fitting TRBD2. The V segment lost 2 bases and the J segment 7 bases; nucleotides outside the gene matches: 3. Germline lookup yields CDR1 SGHTA and CDR2 FQGNSA. This CDR3 has 14 residues. CDR3 DNA: TGTGCCAGCAGCTTATCTAGCGGGGTAAATGAGCAGTTCTTC. Translated, it gives CASSLSSGVNEQFF.

The V call is TRBV7-2, the J call TRBJ2-3; D unclear. The CDR3 consists of 13 residues. From germline, CDR1 is SGHTA and CDR2 FQGNSA. The V gene lost 3 bases and the J gene lost 6 bases, with 10 bases spanning the gap. CDR3 coding DNA: TGTGCCAGCAGCTTTCATCCCGTGGATACGCAGTATTTT. It translates to CASSFHPVDTQYF.

V gene TRBV5-8 combines with J gene TRBJ1-4, with D hard to call. V was shortened by 0 bases and J by 6 bases, with 12 bases between the two germline ends. Germline loops: CDR1 SGHTS, CDR2 YDEGEE. This CDR3 is built from 15 residues. Written as DNA, the CDR3 is TGTGCCAGCAGCTTGGGGTCGAGGGCTGATGAAAAACTGTTTTTT. It is translated as CASSLGSRADEKLFF.

The CDR3 bases are TGTGCCAGTAGTATAGGGGTACTAGCGGGAGTCGGGGAGACCCAGTACTTC. Translation gives CASSIGVLAGVGETQYF. The chain combines TRBV19 with TRBJ2-5; 11 nucleotides agree with TRBD2. V was pared by 1 base and J by 5 bases, with 9 bases of the junction left unmatched. The CDR3 extends over 17 amino acids. Germline CDR1 LNHDA, CDR2 SQIVND (reference sequence).

The chain recombines TRBV6-6 with TRBJ2-2; 10 nucleotides match TRBD2. V was pared by 10 bases and J by 7 bases, with 15 bases of the junction left unmatched. Germline V gene sequence: CDR1 MNHNY, CDR2 SVGAGI (reference sequence). The CDR3 consists of 16 residues. Written as DNA, the CDR3 is TGTGCCACCCGACCAAGCGGGGGGGCCGGCGACGGGGAGCTGTTTTTT. Translating gives CATRPSGGAGDGELFF.

This clone was seen a few times. V and J are TRBV7-9 and TRBJ2-5; D gene unclear. Trimming took 4 bases from V and 4 from J, leaving 10 bases between them. From germline, CDR1 is SEHNR and CDR2 FQNEAQ (reference sequence). This CDR3 has 13 amino acids. The CDR3 spells CASSSMGVETQYF. The CDR3 DNA reads TGTGCCAGCAGCTCTATGGGTGTAGAGACCCAGTACTTC.

This clone has more than one count but fewer than ten. This sequence joins TRBV27 and TRBJ2-7; 10 nucleotides match TRBD2. Germline V gene data show CDR1 as MNHEY and CDR2 as SMNVEV (reference sequence). This CDR3 region has 14 residues. The ends lost 4 bases at V and 5 bases at J; junction bases unmatched: 5. CDR3: CASSSPLAGHEQYF. As DNA, the CDR3 is TGTGCCAGCAGTTCCCCACTAGCGGGGCACGAGCAGTACTTC.

This chain joins TRBV30 and TRBJ2-5; 9 bases are a match to TRBD1. Germline CDR1 GTSNPN, CDR2 SVGIG (reference sequence). The CDR3 runs 15 residues. Losses at the gene ends were 0 bases for V and 3 bases for J; bases not matched to a gene: 5. The CDR3 DNA reads TGTGCCTGGAGTGTTTCTGGGACAGGGAAAGAGACCCAGTACTTC. Its translation: CAWSVSGTGKETQYF.

The chain links TRBV5-6 to TRBJ2-3; D might be TRBD2 (6 bases). The CDR3 is 15 residues long. CDR1 and CDR2 (germline): SGHDT, YYEEEE. With 4 bases removed from V and 4 bases from J, the gap between germline ends came to 16 bases. CDR3 coding DNA: TGTGCCAGCAGCCCTTGGAGGGTAAGGGCAGATACGCAGTATTTT. It encodes CASSPWRVRADTQYF.

This clone is a singleton in its sample. This sequence joins TRBV7-9 and TRBJ2-1; D is perhaps TRBD2 (6 bases). Trimming stripped 5 bases from V and 4 bases from J, with 18 bases between. CDR3 length equals 16 residues. Germline CDR1 reads SEHNR; CDR2 reads FQNEAQ (reference sequence). CDR3: CASSARQAREYNEQFF. DNA for the CDR3: TGTGCCAGCAGCGCGAGGCAAGCGCGGGAATACAATGAGCAGTTCTTC.

CDR3 amino acids: CATSRSQETQYF. The CDR3 DNA sequence: TGTGCCACCAGCCGCTCCCAAGAGACCCAGTACTTC. The V and J genes are TRBV15 and TRBJ2-5; the D is unclear. The CDR3 length is 12 residues. Germline CDR1 LNHNV, CDR2 YYDKDF (reference sequence). Trimming removed 5 bases from V and 1 base from J, with 5 bases in between.

The rearrangement uses TRBV5-1 and TRBJ2-2; D remains ambiguous. With 3 bases removed from V and 0 bases from J, the gap between germline ends came to 12 bases. Germline CDR1 is SGHRS and CDR2 is YFSETQ. The CDR3 contains 16 residues. DNA for the CDR3: TGCGCCAGCAGCTATTATGACGGATCGAACACCGGGGAGCTGTTTTTT. Its translation is CASSYYDGSNTGELFF.

This chain joins TRBV30 and TRBJ2-1; a possible D gene is TRBD2 (6 bases). Trimming cost V 0 bases and J 15 bases, with 18 bases left between them. CDR1 is GTSNPN and CDR2 is SVGIG in the germline V gene (reference sequence). The CDR3 loop spans 13 amino acids. CDR3 residues: CAWSVPSGRIAFF. CDR3 nucleotide sequence: TGTGCCTGGAGTGTACCCAGCGGGCGCATCGCGTTCTTC.

V usage is TRBV21-1 and J usage is TRBJ2-7; TRBD1 was called by the table and not checked on the DNA. TRBV21-1 is a recognized pseudogene. The CDR3 is 17 residues long. DNA for the CDR3: TGTGCCAGCAGCAAAAAAGGGCTGAACAGGGGCTGGCACGAGCAGTACTTC. It is translated as CASSKKGLNRGWHEQYF.

This clone has a count of ten or more. The identical CDR3 is also encoded by other nucleotide sequences in the sample. The chain joins TRBV6-1 to TRBJ2-3; 12 bases align to TRBD2. The CDR3 runs to 15 residues. Germline CDR1 and CDR2: MNHNS and SASEGT. V lost 2 bases to trimming and J lost 4 bases; unmatched junction nucleotides: 1. CDR3 region: CASSELAGGPDTQYF. CDR3 DNA sequence: TGTGCCAGCAGTGAACTAGCGGGAGGGCCAGATACGCAGTATTTT.

About this clone itself: The same CDR3 also results from other DNA sequences found in this sample. The chain employs TRBV18 and TRBJ2-5; a possible D gene is TRBD2 (5 bases). The V gene's germline CDR1 is KGHSH and CDR2 LQKENI. The CDR3 totals 13 residues. Between the trimmed V and J ends, which lost 2 bases and 4 bases, there was a span of 8 bases. The DNA of the CDR3 is TGTGCCAGCTCACCAGGCCGGGGAGAGACCCAGTACTTC. This codes for CASSPGRGETQYF.

V gene TRBV14 combines with J gene TRBJ1-1; 12 nucleotides agree with TRBD1. Germline trimming cut 2 bases from V and 4 bases from J; bases unmatched to any gene: 14. Germline V gene lookup returns CDR1 SGHDN and CDR2 FVKESK. The CDR3 covers 19 residues. In DNA, the CDR3 is TGTGCCAGCAGCCAACCCTGGGGGACAGGGGGCTATAAAACCACTGAAGCTTTCTTT. It encodes CASSQPWGTGGYKTTEAFF.

The chain carries TRBV5-8 and TRBJ1-1, with a weak D call TRBD1 (5 bases). The CDR3 runs to 13 residues. Germline V gene data show CDR1 as SGHTS and CDR2 as YDEGEE. V was shortened by 5 bases and J by 0 bases, with 8 bases between the two germline ends. This chain's CDR3 is CASRRQLNTEAFF. The CDR3 bases are TGTGCCAGCAGGAGACAGTTGAACACTGAAGCTTTCTTT.

The chain couples TRBV5-6 to TRBJ1-5; tentatively, D is TRBD1 (5 bases). Germline V lookup: CDR1 SGHDT, CDR2 YYEEEE. The germline V and J ends were trimmed by 4 bases and 4 bases, with 12 bases remaining between them. CDR3 length: 14 residues. CDR3 in DNA: TGTGCCAGCAGCACTAACCGGGGGAATCAGCCCCAGCATTTT. Its protein product is CASSTNRGNQPQHF.

CDR3: CASSSPGENIQYF. In DNA, the CDR3 is TGTGCCAGCAGTTCCCCCGGGGAAAACATTCAGTACTTC. The chain has TRBV27 and TRBJ2-4, with D perhaps TRBD2 (5 bases). Germline CDR1 is MNHEY and CDR2 is SMNVEV (reference sequence). Deletions cut 4 bases from V and 5 bases from J, with 9 bases between. The CDR3 sequence is 13 residues long.

This clone occurred once. V gene TRBV19 combines with J gene TRBJ2-5; 10 positions agree with TRBD1. The ends lost 7 bases at V and 1 base at J; junction bases unmatched: 9. Germline values: CDR1 LNHDA, CDR2 SQIVND (reference sequence). The CDR3 totals 16 residues. The CDR3 spells CASTGPRDRGQETQYF. The CDR3 DNA reads TGTGCCAGTACCGGACCCCGGGACAGGGGCCAAGAGACCCAGTACTTC.